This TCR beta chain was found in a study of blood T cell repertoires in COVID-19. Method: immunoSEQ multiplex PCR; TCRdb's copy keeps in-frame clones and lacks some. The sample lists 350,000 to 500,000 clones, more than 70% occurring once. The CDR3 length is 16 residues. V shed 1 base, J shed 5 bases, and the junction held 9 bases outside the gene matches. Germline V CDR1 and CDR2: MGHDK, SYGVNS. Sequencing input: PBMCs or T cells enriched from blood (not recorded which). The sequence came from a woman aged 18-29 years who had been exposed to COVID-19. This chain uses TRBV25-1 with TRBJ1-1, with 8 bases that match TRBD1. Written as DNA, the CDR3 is TGTGCCAGCAGTGAATCCACACAGGGGGTGGGAACTGAAGCTTTCTTT. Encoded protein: CASSESTQGVGTEAFF.